The text below deals with one T cell receptor (beta chain). Authors' analysis steps: By means of reference gene primer amplification, nucleated cell counts were estimated. Sequenced by immunoSEQ multiplex PCR; TCRdb stores in-frame clones only, minus some. V and J calls and clone size come straight from that table; D and trimming were deduced from the DNA. The sample shows 140,000 to 150,000 clones, about 83% of them seen only once. The data were obtained in a study of blood T cell repertoires in COVID-19. At the level of the study: The origin of the acute and convalescent COVID-19 samples was the United States, Italy and Spain. Sources were T cells, B-cell-depleted T cells, or PBMCs; the material itself was cDNA or gDNA.

V dropped 9 bases and J dropped 10; count of bases not matched to a gene: 17. The CDR3 extends over 14 amino acids. Germline-derived CDR1 and CDR2 are MNHEY and SMNVEV (reference sequence). The rearrangement uses TRBV27 and TRBJ1-1; 7 bases match TRBD1. This receptor was taken from a woman in her 50s with active or convalescent COVID-19. The sequenced sample was peripheral blood. The CDR3 DNA is TGTGCCAGTTGGGGTCCGGAACAGGGGTTTGTAGCTTTCTTT. It encodes CASWGPEQGFVAFF.